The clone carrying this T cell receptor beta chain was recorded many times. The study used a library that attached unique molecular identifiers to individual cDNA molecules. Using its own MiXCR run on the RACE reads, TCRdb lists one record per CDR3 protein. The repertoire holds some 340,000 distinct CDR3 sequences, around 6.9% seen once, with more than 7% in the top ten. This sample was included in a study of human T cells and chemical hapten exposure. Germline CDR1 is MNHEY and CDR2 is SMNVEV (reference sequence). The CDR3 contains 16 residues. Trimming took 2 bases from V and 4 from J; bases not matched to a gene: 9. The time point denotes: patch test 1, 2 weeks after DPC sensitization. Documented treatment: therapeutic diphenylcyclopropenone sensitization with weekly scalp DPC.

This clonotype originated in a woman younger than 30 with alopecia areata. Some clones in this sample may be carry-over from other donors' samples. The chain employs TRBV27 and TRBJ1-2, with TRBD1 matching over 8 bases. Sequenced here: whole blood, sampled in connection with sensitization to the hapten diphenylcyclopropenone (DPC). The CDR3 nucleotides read TGTGCCAGCAGTTTAAAGGCAGGGGGCGCCACCTATGGCTACACCTTC. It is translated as CASSLKAGGATYGYTF.